This T cell receptor beta chain was documented in a study of CD8+ T cells in alopecia areata. Turning to the study itself: Administration of oral tofacitinib to treated patients was at 5 to 10 mg twice daily. Affected scalp percentage set treated patients' severity scores.

RNA was extracted and reverse transcribed into cDNA as the sequencing template. Here immunoSEQ multiplex PCR was the method, and the copy in TCRdb shows in-frame clones only, minus some. This table has 120,000 or so clones, over 60% appearing once. Germline CDR1 is SGHRS and CDR2 is YFSETQ. Trimming cost V 0 bases and J 0 bases, with 10 bases left between them. CDR3 length: 17 residues. Stated treatment: oral pan-JAK inhibitor, 5-10 mg twice daily. Alopecia areata patients gave lesional scalp punch biopsies and peripheral blood samples. The clonotype originates from a human donor with alopecia areata. The starting material was CD4+ T cells sorted from blood, obtained at week 4, from a patient treated with tofacitinib. The V and J genes are TRBV5-1 and TRBJ2-6; D remains unclear. CDR3 region: CASSLAARNSGANVLTF. The CDR3 nucleotides read TGCGCCAGCAGCTTGGCAGCCAGGAACTCTGGGGCCAACGTCCTGACTTTC.